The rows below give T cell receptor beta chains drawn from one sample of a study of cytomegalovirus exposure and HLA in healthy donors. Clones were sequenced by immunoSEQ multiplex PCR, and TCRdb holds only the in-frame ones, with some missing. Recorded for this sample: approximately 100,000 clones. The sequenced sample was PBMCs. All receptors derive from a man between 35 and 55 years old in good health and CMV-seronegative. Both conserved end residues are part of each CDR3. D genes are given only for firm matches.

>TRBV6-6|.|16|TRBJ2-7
CASSYSRQGLSYEQYF
TGTGCCAGCAGTTACTCCAGACAGGGACTCTCCTACGAGCAGTACTTC
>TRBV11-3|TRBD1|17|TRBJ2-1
CASSLVAGTGLYNEQFF
TGTGCCAGCAGCTTAGTCGCCGGGACAGGGCTTTACAATGAGCAGTTCTTC
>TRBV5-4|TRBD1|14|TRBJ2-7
CASSPRQGAYEQYF
TGTGCCAGCAGCCCCCGACAGGGGGCTTACGAGCAGTACTTC
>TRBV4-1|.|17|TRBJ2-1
CASSHPEKAGLANEQFF
TGCGCCAGCAGCCACCCGGAAAAAGCCGGTCTAGCCAATGAGCAGTTCTTC
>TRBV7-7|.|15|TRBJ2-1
CASSSDPDSYNEQFF
TGTGCCAGCAGCTCCGACCCCGACAGCTACAATGAGCAGTTCTTC
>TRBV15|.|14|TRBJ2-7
CATSPRTGAYEQYF
TGTGCCACCAGCCCACGAACCGGGGCCTACGAGCAGTACTTC
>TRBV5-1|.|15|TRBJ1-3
CASSQGTGPGNTIYF
TGCGCCAGCAGCCAGGGAACAGGGCCAGGAAACACCATATATTTT
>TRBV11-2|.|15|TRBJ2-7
CASSQIIVGAHEQYF
TGTGCCAGCAGCCAAATCATAGTGGGGGCCCACGAGCAGTACTTC
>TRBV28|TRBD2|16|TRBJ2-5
CASSLWVGSGKETQYF
TGTGCCAGCAGTTTATGGGTCGGGAGCGGGAAAGAGACCCAGTACTTC
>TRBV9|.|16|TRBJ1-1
CASSADPRGSFTEAFF
TGTGCCAGCAGCGCAGATCCAAGAGGGAGTTTCACTGAAGCTTTCTTT
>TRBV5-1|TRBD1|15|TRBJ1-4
CASSLTGGMGEKLFF
TGCGCCAGCAGCTTAACAGGGGGTATGGGGGAAAAACTGTTTTTT
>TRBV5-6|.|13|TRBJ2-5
CASSRPGEETQYF
TGTGCCAGCAGCCGTCCGGGGGAGGAGACCCAGTACTTC
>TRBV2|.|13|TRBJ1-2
CASRREPVEGYTF
TGTGCCAGCCGAAGAGAACCCGTAGAAGGCTACACCTTC
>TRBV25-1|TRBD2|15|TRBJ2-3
CASSVAGGRTDTQYF
TGTGCCAGCAGTGTCGCGGGGGGTCGCACAGATACGCAGTATTTT
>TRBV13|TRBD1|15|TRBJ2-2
CASRIGQGVTGELFF
TGTGCCAGCAGGATCGGACAGGGAGTCACCGGGGAGCTGTTTTTT
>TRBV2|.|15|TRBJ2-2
CASSEVLPDTGELFF
TGTGCCAGCAGTGAAGTACTCCCGGACACCGGGGAGCTGTTTTTT
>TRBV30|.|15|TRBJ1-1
CAWVSGASRSTEAFF
TGTGCCTGGGTAAGTGGAGCTTCTCGAAGCACTGAAGCTTTCTTT
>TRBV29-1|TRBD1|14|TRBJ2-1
CSVAGTGAYNEQFF
TGCAGCGTTGCCGGGACAGGGGCCTACAATGAGCAGTTCTTC
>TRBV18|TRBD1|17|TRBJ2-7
CASSPPGTGQGAHEQYF
TGTGCCAGCTCACCACCGGGGACGGGACAGGGGGCCCACGAGCAGTACTTC
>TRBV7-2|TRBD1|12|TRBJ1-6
CASSLVGGTAYF
TGTGCCAGCAGCTTAGTAGGCGGGACAGCCTACTTT
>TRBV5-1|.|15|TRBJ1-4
CASRETDATNEKLFF
TGCGCCAGCAGAGAGACAGATGCAACTAATGAAAAACTGTTTTTT
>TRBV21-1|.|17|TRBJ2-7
CASSKAKGGRRDYEQYF
TGTGCCAGCAGCAAAGCAAAGGGCGGGAGGAGAGACTACGAGCAGTACTTC
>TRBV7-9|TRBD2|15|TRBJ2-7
CASSITSGSSYEQYF
TGTGCCAGCAGCATAACTAGCGGGAGCTCCTACGAGCAGTACTTC
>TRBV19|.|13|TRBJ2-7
CASSIGLVYEQYF
TGTGCCAGTAGTATTGGACTGGTCTACGAGCAGTACTTC
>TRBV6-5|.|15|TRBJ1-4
CASSYSQGLNEKLFF
TGTGCCAGCAGTTACTCTCAGGGATTAAATGAAAAACTGTTTTTT
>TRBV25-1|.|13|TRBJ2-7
CASRSGKTSEQYF
TGTGCCAGCCGATCCGGGAAAACCTCCGAGCAGTACTTC
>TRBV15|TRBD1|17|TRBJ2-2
CATSRDPQGVRSGELFF
TGTGCCACCAGCAGAGATCCCCAGGGGGTGCGGTCCGGGGAGCTGTTTTTT
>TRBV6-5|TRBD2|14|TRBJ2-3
CASRTSGYTDTQYF
TGTGCCAGCAGGACTAGCGGTTACACAGATACGCAGTATTTT
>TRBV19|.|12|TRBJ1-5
CASSPLNQPQHF
TGTGCCAGTAGCCCTCTTAATCAGCCCCAGCATTTT
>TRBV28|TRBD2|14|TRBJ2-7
CASRLAGGPREQYF
TGTGCCAGTCGACTAGCGGGAGGGCCACGGGAGCAGTACTTC
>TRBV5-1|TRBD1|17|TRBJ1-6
CASSLDPTGAYNSPLHF
TGCGCCAGCAGCTTGGACCCGACAGGGGCATATAATTCACCCCTCCACTTT
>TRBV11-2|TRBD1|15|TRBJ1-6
CASSGGQGRNSPLHF
TGTGCCAGCAGCGGAGGACAGGGGAGGAATTCACCCCTCCACTTT
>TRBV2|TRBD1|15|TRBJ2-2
CASRGDRRNTGELFF
TGTGCCAGCAGGGGGGACAGGAGAAACACCGGGGAGCTGTTTTTT
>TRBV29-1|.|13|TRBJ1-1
CSVERVAGTEAFF
TGCAGCGTTGAACGGGTTGCGGGCACTGAAGCTTTCTTT
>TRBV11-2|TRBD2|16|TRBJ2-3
CASSPPAGGFTDTQYF
TGTGCCAGCAGCCCACCAGCGGGAGGGTTCACAGATACGCAGTATTTT
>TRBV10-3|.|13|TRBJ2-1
CAISGTKYNEQFF
TGTGCCATCTCCGGGACAAAGTACAATGAGCAGTTCTTC
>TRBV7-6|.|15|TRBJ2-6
CASSLPGAGANVLTF
TGTGCCAGCAGCTTACCAGGGGCCGGGGCCAACGTCCTGACTTTC
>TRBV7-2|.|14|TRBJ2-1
CASSLGPGSDEQFF
TGTGCCAGCAGCTTAGGCCCAGGGTCGGATGAGCAGTTCTTC
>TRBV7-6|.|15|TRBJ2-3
CASSRQSIATDTQYF
TGTGCCAGCAGCCGACAGTCCATCGCCACAGATACGCAGTATTTT
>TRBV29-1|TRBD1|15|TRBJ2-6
CSVDGTGSGANVLTF
TGCAGCGTTGACGGGACAGGGAGTGGGGCCAACGTCCTGACTTTC
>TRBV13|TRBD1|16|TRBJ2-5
CASSLVQGRFGETQYF
TGTGCCAGCAGCTTAGTACAGGGGCGGTTCGGGGAGACCCAGTACTTC
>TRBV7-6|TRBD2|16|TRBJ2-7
CASSLATSGGTYEQYF
TGTGCCAGCAGCTTAGCAACTAGCGGGGGGACCTACGAGCAGTACTTC
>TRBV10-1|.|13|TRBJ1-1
CASSESTRYEAFF
TGCGCCAGCAGTGAGTCGACACGGTATGAAGCTTTCTTT
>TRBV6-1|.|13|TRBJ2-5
CASSQQGWETQYF
TGTGCCAGCAGTCAACAGGGTTGGGAGACCCAGTACTTC
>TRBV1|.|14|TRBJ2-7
CTSSPGQESYEQYF
TGCACCAGCAGCCCGGGACAGGAGTCCTACGAGCAGTACTTC
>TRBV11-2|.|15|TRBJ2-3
CASSLYSRGTDTQYF
TGTGCCAGCAGCTTATACAGCCGAGGCACAGATACGCAGTATTTT
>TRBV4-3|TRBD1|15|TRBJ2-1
CASSPSPGQGNEQFF
TGCGCCAGCAGCCCCAGCCCGGGACAGGGTAATGAGCAGTTCTTC
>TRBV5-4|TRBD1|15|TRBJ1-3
CASSPGTGQGNTIYF
TGTGCCAGCAGCCCGGGGACAGGTCAGGGAAACACCATATATTTT
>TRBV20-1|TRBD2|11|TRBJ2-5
CSASGGGTQYF
TGCAGTGCTAGTGGGGGGGGGACCCAGTACTTC
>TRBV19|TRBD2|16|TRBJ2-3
CASSMGNSGTGDTQYF
TGTGCCAGTAGTATGGGGAATAGCGGGACGGGAGATACGCAGTATTTT
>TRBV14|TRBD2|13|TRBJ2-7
CASSPTKRGEQYF
TGTGCCAGCAGCCCGACGAAGCGGGGAGAGCAGTACTTC
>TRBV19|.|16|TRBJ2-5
CASSPGHTTSQETQYF
TGTGCCAGTAGTCCGGGACATACTACCTCCCAAGAGACCCAGTACTTC
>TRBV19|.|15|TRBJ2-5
CASSSWGRAEETQYF
TGTGCCAGTAGTTCTTGGGGCCGGGCCGAAGAGACCCAGTACTTC
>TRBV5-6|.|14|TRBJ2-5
CASSTGYELETQYF
TGTGCCAGCAGCACAGGTTACGAGTTGGAGACCCAGTACTTC